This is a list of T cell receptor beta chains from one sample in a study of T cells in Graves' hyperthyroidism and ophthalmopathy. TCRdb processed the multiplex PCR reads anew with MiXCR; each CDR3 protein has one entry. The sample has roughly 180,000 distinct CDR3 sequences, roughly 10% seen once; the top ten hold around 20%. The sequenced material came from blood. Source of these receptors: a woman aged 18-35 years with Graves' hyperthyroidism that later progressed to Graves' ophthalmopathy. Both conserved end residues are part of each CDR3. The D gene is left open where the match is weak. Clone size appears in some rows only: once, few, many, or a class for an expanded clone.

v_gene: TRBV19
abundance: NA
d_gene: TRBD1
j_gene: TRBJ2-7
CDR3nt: TGTGCCAGTGGACAGGGAATTTCTTATGAGCAGTACTTC
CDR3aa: CASGQGISYEQYF

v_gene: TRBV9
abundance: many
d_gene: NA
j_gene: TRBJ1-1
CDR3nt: TGTGCCAGCAGCGAGGGACAAGCGGACACTGAAGCTTTCTTT
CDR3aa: CASSEGQADTEAFF

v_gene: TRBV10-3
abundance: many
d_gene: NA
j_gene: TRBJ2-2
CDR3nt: TGTGCCCAACTTCAAGAGAACACCGGGGAGCTGTTTTTT
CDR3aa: CAQLQENTGELFF

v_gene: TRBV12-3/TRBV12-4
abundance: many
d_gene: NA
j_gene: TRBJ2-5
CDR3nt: TGTGCCAGCAGTTTAGAGTTAACAATGAAGACCCAGTACTTC
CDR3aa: CASSLELTMKTQYF

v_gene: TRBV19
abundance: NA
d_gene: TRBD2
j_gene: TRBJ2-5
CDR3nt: TGTGCCAGTAGCCAGGGGACTAGCGGGGACTTTGGGAAAGAGACCCAGTACTTC
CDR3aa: CASSQGTSGDFGKETQYF

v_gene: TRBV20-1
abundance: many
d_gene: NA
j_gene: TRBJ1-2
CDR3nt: TGCAGTGCTAGAGGGGAAGGGGGCTATGGCTACACCTTC
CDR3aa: CSARGEGGYGYTF

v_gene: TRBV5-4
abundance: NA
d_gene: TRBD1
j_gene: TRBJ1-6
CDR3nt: TGTGCCAGCAGCCCGGGGACAGGGGCTTCACCCCTCCACTTT
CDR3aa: CASSPGTGASPLHF

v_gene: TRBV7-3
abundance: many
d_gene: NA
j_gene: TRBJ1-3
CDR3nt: TGTGCCAGCAGCCCCCCTTCTGGAAACACCATATATTTT
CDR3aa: CASSPPSGNTIYF

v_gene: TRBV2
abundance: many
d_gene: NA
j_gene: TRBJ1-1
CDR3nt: TGTGCCAGCATCATGGAACAGGGCACTGAAGCTTTCTTT
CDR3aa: CASIMEQGTEAFF

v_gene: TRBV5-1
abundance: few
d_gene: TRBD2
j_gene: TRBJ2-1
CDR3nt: TGCGCCAGCAGCTTGTGGACTAGCGGTTCCAATGAGCAGTTCTTC
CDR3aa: CASSLWTSGSNEQFF

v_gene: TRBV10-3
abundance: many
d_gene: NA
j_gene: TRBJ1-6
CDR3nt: TGTGCCATCAGTGAGGCTGCAAGCTCCTATAATTCACCCCTCCACTTT
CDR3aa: CAISEAASSYNSPLHF

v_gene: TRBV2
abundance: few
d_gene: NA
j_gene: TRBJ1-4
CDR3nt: TGTGCCAGCAGTGAACCCTGGCCGGAAACAACTAATGAAAAACTGTTTTTT
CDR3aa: CASSEPWPETTNEKLFF

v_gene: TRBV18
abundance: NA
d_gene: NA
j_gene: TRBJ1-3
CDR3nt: TGTGCCAGCTCACCACCGACAACGCGCTCTGGAAACACCATATATTTT
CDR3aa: CASSPPTTRSGNTIYF

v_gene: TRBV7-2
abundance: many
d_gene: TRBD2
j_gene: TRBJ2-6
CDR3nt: TGTGCCAGCAGCTTTGGACTAGCAGGGTTCTCTGGGGCCAACGTCCTGACTTTC
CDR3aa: CASSFGLAGFSGANVLTF

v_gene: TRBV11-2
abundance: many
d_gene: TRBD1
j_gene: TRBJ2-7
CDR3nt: TGTGCCAGCAGCTTCCTCGGACAGGAGAAGTACTTC
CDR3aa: CASSFLGQEKYF

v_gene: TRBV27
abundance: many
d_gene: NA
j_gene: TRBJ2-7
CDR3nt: TGTGCCAGCAGTTTTTGGGGACGGGAGCAGTACTTC
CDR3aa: CASSFWGREQYF

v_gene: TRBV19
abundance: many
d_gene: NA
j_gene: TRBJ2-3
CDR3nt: TGTGCCAGTAGTCTTGGCTCCAACACAGATACGCAGTATTTT
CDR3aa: CASSLGSNTDTQYF

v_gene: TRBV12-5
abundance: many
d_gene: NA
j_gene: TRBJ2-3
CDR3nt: TGTGCTAGTGGCCCCGGTGGAGATACGCAGTATTTT
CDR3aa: CASGPGGDTQYF

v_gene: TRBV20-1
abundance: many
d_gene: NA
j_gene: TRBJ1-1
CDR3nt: TGCAGTCTCCACCAAGGGGGCACTGAAGCTTTCTTT
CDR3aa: CSLHQGGTEAFF

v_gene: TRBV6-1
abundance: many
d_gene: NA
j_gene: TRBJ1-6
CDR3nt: TGCGGGGCATCGACTAATTCACCCCTCCACTTT
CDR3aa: CGASTNSPLHF

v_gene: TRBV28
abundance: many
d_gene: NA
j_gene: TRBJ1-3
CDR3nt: TGTGCCAGCAGTTCAACCCTGAACTCTGGAAACACCATATATTTT
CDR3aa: CASSSTLNSGNTIYF

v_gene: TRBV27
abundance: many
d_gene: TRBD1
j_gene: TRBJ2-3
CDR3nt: TGTGCCAGCAGCAGGACAGGGATTGTTACAGATACGCAGTATTTT
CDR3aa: CASSRTGIVTDTQYF

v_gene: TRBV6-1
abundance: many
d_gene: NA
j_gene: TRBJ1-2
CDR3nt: TGTGCCAGCAGTGAATCCAGAATTGGCTACACCTTC
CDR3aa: CASSESRIGYTF

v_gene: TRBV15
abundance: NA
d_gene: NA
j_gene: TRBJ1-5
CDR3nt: TGTGCCACCAGCAGAGGGGAAAGCAATCAGCCCCAGCATTTT
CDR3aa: CATSRGESNQPQHF

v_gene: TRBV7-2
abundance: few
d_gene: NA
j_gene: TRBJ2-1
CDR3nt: TGTGCCAGCAGCTTAGTATTTGCGATCCCTGCCTACAATGAGCAGTTCTTC
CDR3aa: CASSLVFAIPAYNEQFF

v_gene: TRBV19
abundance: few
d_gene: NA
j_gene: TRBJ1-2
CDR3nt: TGTGCCAGTAAAAATCAAGGAAGTAGGGATGGCTACACCTTC
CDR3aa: CASKNQGSRDGYTF

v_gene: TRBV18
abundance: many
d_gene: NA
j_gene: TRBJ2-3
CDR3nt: TGTGCCAGCTCACCACCGTTTCGTTCTAGCACAGATACGCAGTATTTT
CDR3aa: CASSPPFRSSTDTQYF

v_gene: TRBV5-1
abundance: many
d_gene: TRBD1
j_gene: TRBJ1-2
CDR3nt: TGCGCCAGCAGCCCAAAGACCGGGACAGGGTTCTATGGCTACACCTTC
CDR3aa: CASSPKTGTGFYGYTF

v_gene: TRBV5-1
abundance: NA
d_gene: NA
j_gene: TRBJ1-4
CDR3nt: TGCGCCAGCAGAGGGGGACACCTAACTAATGAAAAACTGTTTTTT
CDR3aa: CASRGGHLTNEKLFF

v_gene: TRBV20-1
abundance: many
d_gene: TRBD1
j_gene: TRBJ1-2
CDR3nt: TGCAGTGCTAGGAGGACAGGGGAGGAGAACTATGGCTACACCTTC
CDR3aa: CSARRTGEENYGYTF

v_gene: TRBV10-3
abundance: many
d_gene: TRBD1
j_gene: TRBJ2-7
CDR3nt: TGTGCCATCAGTGTGGGACAGGAACAGTACTTC
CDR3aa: CAISVGQEQYF

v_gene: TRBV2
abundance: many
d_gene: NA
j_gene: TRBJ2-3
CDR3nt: TGTGCCAGCACCAAGGGGCGCGCCCGCACAGATACGCAGTATTTT
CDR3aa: CASTKGRARTDTQYF

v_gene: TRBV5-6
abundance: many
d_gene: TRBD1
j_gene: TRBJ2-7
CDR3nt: TGTGCCAGCAGCCACGGGACAGGGGACAACGAGCAGTACTTC
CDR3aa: CASSHGTGDNEQYF

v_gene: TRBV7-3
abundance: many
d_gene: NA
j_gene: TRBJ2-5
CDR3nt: TGTGCCAGCAGCTTAATGGTGGGACCCCAAGAGACCCAGTACTTC
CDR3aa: CASSLMVGPQETQYF

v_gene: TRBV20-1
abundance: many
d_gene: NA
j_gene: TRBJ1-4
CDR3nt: TGCAGTGCTAGAGAGGGCAGCACCCCAACTAATGAAAAACTGTTTTTT
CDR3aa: CSAREGSTPTNEKLFF

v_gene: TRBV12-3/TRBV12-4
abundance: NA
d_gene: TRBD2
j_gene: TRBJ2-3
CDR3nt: TGTGCCAGCACATCTCTAGCGGGAGGGCCGGGCACAGATACGCAGTATTTT
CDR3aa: CASTSLAGGPGTDTQYF

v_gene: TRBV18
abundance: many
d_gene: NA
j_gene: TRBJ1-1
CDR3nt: TGTGCCAGCTCGACCATCCCCCGGAATTCTGAAGCTTTCTTT
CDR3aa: CASSTIPRNSEAFF

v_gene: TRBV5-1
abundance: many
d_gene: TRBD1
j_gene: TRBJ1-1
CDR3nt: TGCGCCAGCAGCGCCGGGACAGGGTTCGACACTGAAGCTTTCTTT
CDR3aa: CASSAGTGFDTEAFF

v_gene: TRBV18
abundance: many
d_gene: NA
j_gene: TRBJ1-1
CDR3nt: TGTGCCAGCTCACCGAGGACAGCGAACACTGAAGCTTTCTTT
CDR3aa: CASSPRTANTEAFF

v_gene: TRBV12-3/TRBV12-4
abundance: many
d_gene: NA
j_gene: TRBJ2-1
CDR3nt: TGTGCCAGCAGTGCGGGACTCTACAATGAGCAGTTCTTC
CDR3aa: CASSAGLYNEQFF